This is a list of T cell receptor beta chains from one sample in a study of T cell repertoires in cytomegalovirus infection. TCRdb ran MiXCR on the reads and lists one entry per CDR3 protein. The repertoire holds roughly 200,000 distinct CDR3 sequences, with about 15% as singletons. Sequenced material: CD8+ T cells from PBMCs. The receptors stem from a human donor in good health (CMV status not recorded). Some clones in this sample may be carry-over from other donors' samples. Both conserved end residues are part of each CDR3. D genes are given only for firm matches. Some rows have no size entry. The others give once, few or many, or a class for an expanded clone.

TRBV6-1,-,few,TRBJ2-7,15,CASSEVITDIYEQYF,TGTGCCAGCAGTGAAGTGATCACTGATATTTACGAGCAGTACTTC
TRBV28,-,few,TRBJ1-4,13,CASSGVINEKLFF,TGTGCCAGCTCAGGGGTTATAAATGAAAAACTGTTTTTT
TRBV5-1,TRBD1,few,TRBJ2-7,15,CASSSVGQGFHEQYF,TGCGCCAGCAGCTCCGTGGGACAGGGGTTCCACGAGCAGTACTTC
TRBV6-2/TRBV6-3,TRBD1,few,TRBJ1-2,15,CASSYASQGANGYTF,TGTGCCAGCAGTTACGCCTCACAGGGGGCGAATGGCTACACCTTC
TRBV4-1,-,few,TRBJ2-7,14,CACSQVRSGNEQYF,TGCGCCTGCAGCCAAGTCCGTTCAGGGAACGAGCAGTACTTC
TRBV12-3/TRBV12-4,-,-,TRBJ1-2,14,CASTTRGDNYGYTF,TGTGCCAGCACCACACGGGGGGATAACTATGGCTACACCTTC
TRBV28,-,-,TRBJ1-5,15,CASSLSRVSNQPQHF,TGTGCCAGCAGTTTATCTCGGGTTAGCAATCAGCCCCAGCATTTT
TRBV7-2,TRBD1,many,TRBJ2-5,16,CASSFGTGSYQETQYF,TGTGCCAGCAGCTTCGGGACAGGGTCGTACCAAGAGACCCAGTACTTC
TRBV11-2,-,-,TRBJ2-7,15,CASTSPTVGIYEQYF,TGTGCCAGCACCTCTCCGACAGTGGGGATCTACGAGCAGTACTTC
TRBV11-2,-,-,TRBJ2-5,14,CASSLVGVGETQYF,TGTGCCAGCAGCTTAGTTGGGGTAGGAGAGACCCAGTACTTC
TRBV7-9,TRBD2,few,TRBJ2-5,14,CASSLARGEETQYF,TGTGCCAGCAGCTTAGCCCGGGGGGAAGAGACCCAGTACTTC
TRBV12-3/TRBV12-4,-,few,TRBJ2-7,13,CASSLGGANEQYF,TGTGCCAGCAGTTTAGGAGGGGCTAACGAGCAGTACTTC
TRBV10-3,-,-,TRBJ2-2,12,CAISGDTGELFF,TGTGCCATCAGTGGTGACACCGGGGAGCTGTTTTTT
TRBV4-3,-,few,TRBJ2-1,14,CASSQDPGEEGQFF,TGCGCCAGCAGCCAAGATCCGGGGGAGGAAGGGCAGTTCTTC
TRBV19,TRBD2,few,TRBJ2-1,14,CASSILAGANEQFF,TGTGCCAGTAGTATTCTAGCGGGGGCCAATGAGCAGTTCTTC
TRBV6-6,-,-,TRBJ2-1,15,CASSDKRRSYNEQFF,TGTGCCAGCAGTGACAAGCGGAGGTCCTACAATGAGCAGTTCTTC
TRBV28,-,-,TRBJ2-7,14,CASSPRTGTHEQYF,TGTGCCAGCAGTCCCCGAACAGGGACCCACGAGCAGTACTTC
TRBV6-2/TRBV6-3,TRBD1,few,TRBJ2-1,14,CASSYLGQGNEQFF,TGTGCCAGCAGTTACCTTGGACAGGGGAATGAGCAGTTCTTC
TRBV12-3/TRBV12-4,-,few,TRBJ1-3,17,CASSSPSDRDWGNTIYF,TGTGCCAGCAGTTCACCCTCTGACCGGGACTGGGGAAACACCATATATTTT
TRBV7-6,-,few,TRBJ1-1,12,CASSLVGAKTFF,TGTGCCAGCAGCTTAGTAGGGGCAAAGACTTTCTTT
TRBV29-1,-,-,TRBJ1-1,14,CSVRNRSMNTEAFF,TGCAGCGTTCGGAACAGATCAATGAACACTGAAGCTTTCTTT
TRBV7-2,-,-,TRBJ1-4,16,CASSSNRATTNEKLFF,TGTGCCAGCAGCTCAAACCGGGCCACAACTAATGAAAAACTGTTTTTT
TRBV6-4,-,many,TRBJ2-3,15,CASSEEGSNTDTQYF,TGTGCCAGCAGTGAGGAGGGGAGTAACACAGATACGCAGTATTTT
TRBV7-2,TRBD1,many,TRBJ2-7,14,CASSYGQGDYEQYF,TGTGCCAGCAGCTACGGACAGGGAGACTACGAGCAGTACTTC
TRBV7-6,-,few,TRBJ2-5,13,CASSEGLQETQYF,TGTGCCAGCAGCGAAGGGCTCCAAGAGACCCAGTACTTC
TRBV7-9,TRBD1,few,TRBJ2-3,16,CASSPRQGPSTDTQYF,TGTGCCAGCAGCCCCAGACAGGGGCCTAGCACAGATACGCAGTATTTT
TRBV6-5,-,few,TRBJ1-1,15,CASSYSTGWYTEAFF,TGTGCCAGCAGTTACTCGACGGGGTGGTACACTGAAGCTTTCTTT
TRBV12-3/TRBV12-4,-,-,TRBJ2-5,14,CASGYARNQETQYF,TGTGCCAGTGGGTACGCCCGGAATCAAGAGACCCAGTACTTC
TRBV7-9,-,few,TRBJ2-1,11,CASLTNNEQFF,TGTGCCAGCCTGACGAACAATGAGCAGTTCTTC
TRBV20-1,TRBD2,few,TRBJ2-1,15,CSAGPGRGTYNEQFF,TGCAGTGCTGGCCCCGGGCGGGGGACCTACAATGAGCAGTTCTTC
TRBV2,-,-,TRBJ2-5,15,CASSEVPVKRETQYF,TGTGCCAGCAGTGAAGTTCCCGTGAAACGGGAGACCCAGTACTTC
TRBV6-6,-,-,TRBJ2-7,15,CASSYSNRASYEQYF,TGTGCCAGCAGTTACTCGAATCGGGCTTCCTACGAGCAGTACTTC
TRBV20-1,-,-,TRBJ2-1,17,CSADPKGPRWEDYEQFF,TGCAGTGCAGACCCTAAGGGGCCGAGGTGGGAAGACTATGAGCAGTTCTTC
TRBV28,-,many,TRBJ2-7,15,CASSLGGQGFDEQYF,TGTGCCAGCAGTCTCGGTGGGCAGGGGTTCGACGAGCAGTACTTC
TRBV7-8,TRBD1,-,TRBJ1-1,14,CTSSTGVANTEAFF,TGTACCAGCAGCACAGGGGTGGCGAACACTGAAGCTTTCTTT
TRBV6-5,TRBD1,-,TRBJ1-3,18,CASSYSGRTGVAGNTIYF,TGTGCCAGCAGTTACTCTGGACGGACAGGGGTCGCTGGAAACACCATATATTTT
TRBV28,TRBD1,-,TRBJ1-5,14,CASSPGTGDQPQHF,TGTGCCAGCAGTCCCGGGACAGGGGACCAGCCCCAGCATTTT
TRBV12-3/TRBV12-4,-,few,TRBJ2-7,13,CASNGDRAYEQYF,TGTGCCAGCAATGGAGACAGAGCCTACGAGCAGTACTTC
TRBV2,TRBD1,-,TRBJ1-1,18,CASTGDRDRGPMNTEAFF,TGTGCCAGCACGGGAGACCGGGACAGGGGACCCATGAACACTGAAGCTTTCTTT
TRBV10-3,-,-,TRBJ2-7,15,CAISELIESSYEQYF,TGTGCCATCAGTGAGTTAATTGAGAGTTCCTACGAGCAGTACTTC
TRBV6-2/TRBV6-3,TRBD2,few,TRBJ2-7,15,CASSPLAGAVYEQYF,TGTGCCAGCAGTCCCTTAGCGGGGGCCGTATACGAGCAGTACTTC
TRBV12-3/TRBV12-4,TRBD1,-,TRBJ1-1,14,CASSSRQGWGEAFF,TGTGCCAGCAGTTCCCGACAGGGCTGGGGTGAAGCTTTCTTT
TRBV6-2/TRBV6-3,TRBD2,few,TRBJ2-1,15,CASSYWTSEYNEQFF,TGTGCCAGCAGTTACTGGACTAGCGAGTACAATGAGCAGTTCTTC
TRBV4-3,-,-,TRBJ2-6,16,CASSQVAWAGANVLTF,TGCGCCAGCAGCCAAGTGGCTTGGGCTGGGGCCAACGTCCTGACTTTC
TRBV7-6,-,-,TRBJ1-1,14,CASTAGRDGTEAFF,TGTGCCAGCACCGCGGGGAGGGATGGCACTGAAGCTTTCTTT
TRBV5-8,-,-,TRBJ2-3,15,CASTSERRTTDTQYF,TGTGCCAGCACCTCGGAAAGAAGGACCACAGATACGCAGTATTTT
TRBV7-9,-,few,TRBJ2-3,15,CASSSTSGGIDTQYF,TGTGCCAGCAGCTCCACTAGTGGGGGCATTGATACGCAGTATTTT
TRBV20-1,-,-,TRBJ2-3,18,CSAISPPRAEWGTDTQYF,TGCAGTGCGATAAGCCCACCTAGGGCGGAGTGGGGCACAGATACGCAGTATTTT
TRBV7-6,-,-,TRBJ2-1,12,CASSPSLDEQFF,TGTGCCAGCAGCCCCTCTTTGGATGAGCAGTTCTTC
TRBV2,TRBD1,few,TRBJ2-5,16,CASSKGLDRGEETQYF,TGTGCCAGCAGCAAAGGGTTAGACAGGGGAGAAGAGACCCAGTACTTC
TRBV9,-,few,TRBJ1-3,14,CASSVVGAGNTIYF,TGTGCCAGCAGCGTAGTGGGAGCTGGAAACACCATATATTTT
TRBV2,-,few,TRBJ2-3,15,CASSEYRDSTDTQYF,TGTGCCAGCAGTGAATACAGGGACAGCACAGATACGCAGTATTTT
TRBV7-6,-,many,TRBJ1-5,17,CASSLATGPISNQPQHF,TGTGCCAGCAGCTTAGCTACGGGACCCATTAGCAATCAGCCCCAGCATTTT
TRBV3-1,-,few,TRBJ2-7,15,CASTAGAGEPNEQYF,TGTGCCAGCACTGCCGGGGCAGGGGAACCCAACGAGCAGTACTTC